The clone carrying this T cell receptor (beta chain) was counted only a few times. Profiling relied on immunoSEQ multiplex PCR, and the TCRdb table lists in-frame clones only, not all of them. The table includes approximately 660,000 clones, more than 75% detected once. This CDR3 region has 14 residues. V shed 4 bases and J shed 1 base, with 13 bases lying between them. Germline V gene data show CDR1 as SQVTM and CDR2 as ANQGSEA. These data are taken from a study of shared T cell receptors in the human thymus. The same sample was also studied in work on human thymus T cells. That paper states: Donor material was obtained from healthy Finnish infants undergoing corrective surgery for congenital heart defects. The source of the thymus tissue was resections taken during corrective heart surgery. Related work found strong thymic repertoire overlap between unrelated individuals.

The V gene is TRBV29-1, the J gene TRBJ2-5; the D gene is possibly TRBD1 (5 bases). The sample was thymocytes. The TCR comes from a boy under two years old with a congenital heart defect. CDR3 nucleotide sequence: TGCAGCGTTGTGACAGCACAAGCCCAAGAGACCCAGTACTTC. The encoded protein is CSVVTAQAQETQYF. The full variable domain, rest sourced from reference TRBV29-1 and TRBJ2-5, is SAVISQKPSRDICQRGTSLTIQCQVDSQVTMMFWYRQQPGQSLTLIATANQGSEATYESGFVIDKFPISRPNLTFSTLTVSNMSPEDSSIYLCSVVTAQAQETQYFGPGTRLLVL.